Presented here are 31 T cell receptor beta chains from one specimen sequenced in a study of T cells of healthy individuals. TCRdb re-derived calls from the 5' RACE reads in MiXCR, one entry per CDR3 protein. The table lists about 82,000 distinct CDR3 sequences, roughly 5% of them singletons. The receptors were sampled from a female donor in good health.

This clonotype was observed at least ten times. The chain couples TRBV5-1 to TRBJ1-2, with D uncertain. From germline, CDR1 is SGHRS and CDR2 YFSETQ. This CDR3 spans 12 amino acids. V shed 0 bases and J shed 6 bases, with 6 bases lying between them. CDR3 loop: CASSLDWNGYTF. As DNA, the CDR3 is TGCGCCAGCAGCTTGGACTGGAATGGCTACACCTTC.

This clonotype was seen at least ten times. CDR3 protein: CASSYSKGTTREQYF. CDR3 nucleotides: TGTGCCAGCAGTTACTCGAAAGGGACTACGAGGGAGCAGTACTTC. This chain connects TRBV6-6 to TRBJ2-7; TRBD2 matches 7 bases. From germline, CDR1 is MNHNY and CDR2 SVGAGI (reference sequence). V was pared by 0 bases and J by 7 bases, with 9 bases of the junction left unmatched. The CDR3 runs to 15 residues.

This clonotype was detected ten times or more. The V call is TRBV5-1, the J call TRBJ2-7, with D possibly TRBD1 on 6 matching bases. The CDR3 has 16 amino acids. The V end was cut by 2 bases, the J end by 1 base, with 16 bases between. The germline CDR1 and CDR2 sequences are SGHRS and YFSETQ. The chain's CDR3 is CASSFRQDIGSYEQYF. In DNA, the CDR3 is TGCGCCAGCAGCTTCCGACAGGATATAGGGTCCTACGAGCAGTACTTC.

This clonotype showed up many times. V is TRBV7-2 and J is TRBJ2-1, with TRBD2 matching over 12 bases. Looked up from germline, CDR1 is SGHTA and CDR2 is FQGNSA. The trim removed 6 bases at V and 4 bases at J, leaving 10 bases unmatched. The CDR3 extends over 17 amino acids. For the CDR3, the DNA is TGTGCCAGCAGTCTTCTAGCGGGAGGGCCGGGGTACAATGAGCAGTTCTTC. This encodes CASSLLAGGPGYNEQFF.

The rearrangement uses TRBV20-1 and TRBJ2-2, with 8 bases that match TRBD2. The CDR3 contains 16 residues. V was pared by 0 bases and J by 1 base, with 4 bases of the junction left unmatched. Germline CDR1 DFQATT, CDR2 SNEGSKA (reference sequence). For the CDR3, the DNA is TGCAGTGCTAGAGATCTCGCGGGAGGGAACACCGGGGAGCTGTTTTTT. Protein: CSARDLAGGNTGELFF.

This clonotype was counted ten times or more. V gene TRBV20-1 combines with J gene TRBJ2-5, with 8 positions matching TRBD1. CDR3 length: 13 amino acids. J gave up 3 bases and V 3 bases, and 3 bases lay outside the gene matches. Germline V CDR1 and CDR2: DFQATT, SNEGSKA (reference sequence). CDR3: CSASRTGKETQYF. The CDR3 nucleotides read TGCAGTGCTAGTAGGACAGGGAAAGAGACCCAGTACTTC.

This clonotype has ten or more counts. The chain employs TRBV6-5 and TRBJ1-6, with D possibly being TRBD1 (5 bases). The CDR3 loop spans 18 amino acids. V gave up 5 bases and J gave up 0 bases, with 17 bases separating them. The germline CDR1 and CDR2 sequences are MNHEY and SVGAGI. This chain's CDR3 is CASSRTPGGSSYNSPLHF. Written as DNA, the CDR3 is TGTGCCAGCAGTCGAACCCCCGGGGGGAGCTCCTATAATTCACCCCTCCACTTT.

The gene calls are TRBV19 and TRBJ2-3, with D possibly called TRBD1 or TRBD2 (5 bases each). Trimming removed 4 bases at V and 0 bases at J, with 14 bases between. The CDR3 sequence is 16 residues long. Germline V gene lookup returns CDR1 LNHDA and CDR2 SQIVND (reference sequence). DNA of the CDR3: TGTGCCAGTAGTAAAGGGGTCGGGGTGAGCACAGATACGCAGTATTTT. Encoded protein: CASSKGVGVSTDTQYF.

In this sample, this clonotype turned up many times. This sequence joins TRBV6-2 or TRBV6-3 and TRBJ1-2; D call uncertain. This CDR3 is 12 amino acids long. Trimming removed 2 bases at V and 8 bases at J, with 9 bases between. CDR1 and CDR2 from the germline V gene are MNHEY and SVGEGT. CDR3 sequence reads: CASSYGLRGYTF. The CDR3 coding sequence is TGTGCCAGCAGTTACGGGTTGAGGGGCTACACCTTC.

This clonotype came up many times. The chain uses TRBV30 and TRBJ2-5; D might be TRBD1 or TRBD2, each matching 5 bases. Trimming removed 1 base from V and 0 bases from J, with 15 bases in between. This CDR3 contains 16 residues. CDR1 is GTSNPN and CDR2 is SVGIG in the germline V gene (reference sequence). The DNA of the CDR3 is TGTGCCTGGAGTGCCCCCGGGGACGCTCACCAAGAGACCCAGTACTTC. Its translation is CAWSAPGDAHQETQYF.

This sequence joins TRBV5-1 and TRBJ2-1; TRBD2 might be the D (6 bases). This CDR3 is built from 15 residues. Germline assignment: CDR1 SGHRS and CDR2 YFSETQ. Deletions cut 0 bases from V and 1 base from J, with 8 bases between. The CDR3 region is CASSLDSGSYNEQFF. The DNA for the CDR3 is TGCGCCAGCAGCTTGGATAGCGGTTCCTACAATGAGCAGTTCTTC. Together with reference TRBV5-1 and TRBJ2-1, the CDR3 gives the full variable domain: KAGVTQTPRYLIKTRGQQVTLSCSPISGHRSVSWYQQTPGQGLQFLFEYFSETQRNKGNFPGRFSGRQFSNSRSEMNVSTLELGDSALYLCASSLDSGSYNEQFFGPGTRLTVL.

The rearrangement uses TRBV20-1 and TRBJ1-6; D might be TRBD1 (5 bases). The CDR3 sequence is 13 residues long. In germline, CDR1 is DFQATT, CDR2 SNEGSKA (reference sequence). V lost 3 bases and J 9 bases, leaving 12 bases between the germline ends. CDR3 sequence reads: CSARGHGGSPLHF. Here the CDR3 DNA reads TGCAGTGCTAGGGGTCACGGGGGTTCACCCCTCCACTTT.

V is TRBV20-1 and J is TRBJ2-1; 7 bases map to TRBD2. The CDR3 totals 13 residues. Germline CDR1 is DFQATT and CDR2 is SNEGSKA (reference sequence). V shed 3 bases, J shed 9 bases, and the junction held 8 bases outside the gene matches. CDR3 in amino acids: CSASAGARSEQFF. The CDR3 DNA is TGCAGTGCTAGTGCGGGAGCCCGGAGTGAGCAGTTCTTC.

The chain is built from TRBV2 and TRBJ2-1; no clear D gene. CDR1 is SNHLY and CDR2 is FYNNEI in the germline V gene. V gave up 2 bases and J gave up 6 bases, with 11 bases separating them. This CDR3 has 14 amino acids. The CDR3 reads CASSESQLLNEQFF. In DNA form, the CDR3 reads TGTGCCAGCAGTGAATCTCAGCTGCTCAATGAGCAGTTCTTC.

This clonotype was detected only a few times. The rearrangement links TRBV7-9 to TRBJ2-7; either TRBD1 or TRBD2 may fit D (5 bases each). Germline V gives CDR1 SEHNR, CDR2 FQNEAQ (reference sequence). V lost 5 bases and J 5 bases, leaving 16 bases between the germline ends. This CDR3 contains 14 residues. CDR3 sequence reads: CASSHRDRYNEQYF. CDR3 coding DNA: TGTGCCAGCAGCCACCGGGACCGTTACAACGAGCAGTACTTC.

This clonotype has a handful of counts. The chain is built from TRBV19 and TRBJ2-2; TRBD1 aligns across 8 bases. Germline loops: CDR1 LNHDA, CDR2 SQIVND (reference sequence). The CDR3 is 17 amino acids. The V segment lost 6 bases and the J segment 0 bases; nucleotides outside the gene matches: 9. The CDR3 DNA reads as TGTGCCAGTAGATACCGGGACAGGCCTCCGAACACCGGGGAGCTGTTTTTT. Translating gives CASRYRDRPPNTGELFF.

This clonotype has ten or more counts. V and J are TRBV28 and TRBJ2-1; tentatively, D is TRBD1 (6 bases). This CDR3 is 12 amino acids long. Trimming stripped 5 bases from V and 5 bases from J, with 7 bases between. CDR1 and CDR2 (germline): MDHEN, SYDVKM. As DNA, the CDR3 is TGTGCCAGCAGTACAGGGAACAATGAGCAGTTCTTC. This translates into CASSTGNNEQFF.

This clonotype was counted at least ten times. This rearrangement joins TRBV14 to TRBJ2-7; D ambiguous. CDR3 size: 15 residues. Germline V lookup: CDR1 SGHDN, CDR2 FVKESK. Trimming stripped 4 bases from V and 2 bases from J, with 15 bases between. In nucleotides, the CDR3 is TGTGCCAGCAGCCTTGGCCTCGTTGTACCCTACGAGCAGTACTTC. Translated: CASSLGLVVPYEQYF. Variable domain in full (rest from reference TRBV14 and TRBJ2-7): EAGVTQFPSHSVIEKGQTVTLRCDPISGHDNLYWYRRVMGKEIKFLLHFVKESKQDESGMPNNRFLAERTGGTYSTLKVQPAELEDSGVYFCASSLGLVVPYEQYFGPGTRLTVT.

This clonotype showed up many times. This chain links TRBV29-1 with TRBJ2-6, with D hard to call. The CDR3 consists of 12 residues. Looked up from germline, CDR1 is SQVTM and CDR2 is ANQGSEA. Trimming left V 6 bases short and J 0 bases short, with 3 bases between. This CDR3 reads CSVGSGANVLTF. In nucleotides, the CDR3 is TGCAGCGTAGGCTCTGGGGCCAACGTCCTGACTTTC.

This clonotype came up many times. The chain joins TRBV3-1 to TRBJ2-4; TRBD2 is a possible D gene (6 bases). Germline lookup yields CDR1 LGHDT and CDR2 YNNKEL (reference sequence). The V end was cut by 4 bases, the J end by 8 bases, with 12 bases between. The CDR3 spans 13 residues. The CDR3 nucleotides read TGTGCCAGCAGCCCAAGGACTAATGACATTCAGTACTTC. It codes for CASSPRTNDIQYF.

This clonotype was counted at least ten times. This rearrangement joins TRBV9 to TRBJ2-2; TRBD1 might be the D (5 bases). From germline, CDR1 is SGDLS and CDR2 YYNGEE. The CDR3 loop spans 18 amino acids. V was cut by 1 base and J by 4 bases, with 20 bases left in between. In DNA, the CDR3 is TGTGCCAGCAGCGTAAAAGGCCCCGTGGCAGGGATCACCGGGGAGCTGTTTTTT. This gives the protein CASSVKGPVAGITGELFF.

This clonotype turned up a few times. This chain connects TRBV5-1 to TRBJ2-1, with TRBD2 matching over 8 bases. This CDR3 has 15 residues. With 4 bases clipped from V and 5 bases from J, the junction kept 8 bases outside the gene matches. Germline V lookup: CDR1 SGHRS, CDR2 YFSETQ. Written as DNA, the CDR3 is TGCGCCAGCAGCGCGGGACTAGATACCCACAATGAGCAGTTCTTC. This gives the protein CASSAGLDTHNEQFF.

This clonotype has ten or more counts. The rearrangement joins TRBV20-1 to TRBJ2-7, with TRBD2 matching over 13 bases. CDR1 and CDR2 (germline): DFQATT, SNEGSKA (reference sequence). The trim removed 5 bases at V and 5 bases at J, leaving 6 bases unmatched. The CDR3 consists of 14 residues. CDR3 loop: CSAPTSGRIDEQYF. CDR3 nucleotides: TGCAGTGCTCCGACTAGCGGGAGGATCGACGAGCAGTACTTC.

This clonotype occurred many times. The chain recombines TRBV19 with TRBJ2-6, with D uncertain. The CDR3 covers 16 residues. In germline, CDR1 is LNHDA, CDR2 SQIVND (reference sequence). Trimming cost V 4 bases and J 5 bases, with 15 bases left between them. Here the CDR3 DNA reads TGTGCCAGTAGTACCACCTACTATTTACGGGCCAACGTCCTGACTTTC. The encoded protein is CASSTTYYLRANVLTF.

This clonotype was recorded at least ten times. The rearrangement uses TRBV28 and TRBJ2-3; TRBD2 matches 8 bases. The J segment lost 2 bases and the V segment lost 5 bases, leaving 9 bases of the junction unmatched. The CDR3 covers 16 residues. Germline assignment: CDR1 MDHEN and CDR2 SYDVKM. CDR3 coding DNA: TGTGCCAGCAGTCCCTTAGCGGGGTACTTCACAGATACGCAGTATTTT. It yields the protein CASSPLAGYFTDTQYF.

In this sample, this clonotype turned up many times. The chain couples TRBV4-3 to TRBJ1-1; weak D call: TRBD1 (6 bases). Per the germline V gene, CDR1 is LGHNA and CDR2 is YSLEER. The length of the CDR3 is 15 residues. V lost 2 bases, J lost 0 bases, and 10 bases lay in between. The CDR3 nucleotides are TGCGCCAGCAGCCAATCGTCAGGGGTGAACACTGAAGCTTTCTTT. This gives the protein CASSQSSGVNTEAFF.

The table lists this clonotype with a few counts. The chain couples TRBV4-3 to TRBJ2-7, with TRBD2 matching 11 bases. CDR3 length: 15 amino acids. After removal of 0 bases from V and 3 bases from J, the junction contained 1 base not matched to a gene. Germline V CDR1 and CDR2: LGHNA, YSLEER. CDR3 nucleotide sequence: TGCGCCAGCAGCCAAGAACTAGCGGGGGTCTACGAGCAGTACTTC. Residues: CASSQELAGVYEQYF.

This clonotype was seen many times. V usage is TRBV27 and J usage is TRBJ2-7, with TRBD2 identical over 8 bases. The CDR3 runs to 13 residues. CDR1 is MNHEY, CDR2 SMNVEV, per germline (reference sequence). The junction had 3 bases not matched to a gene; V was cut back by 5 bases and J by 3 bases. The CDR3 region has the DNA TGTGCCAGCAGTCAGGCGGGGGGCTACGAGCAGTACTTC. Translating it yields CASSQAGGYEQYF.

This clonotype occurred many times. The rearrangement uses TRBV4-3 and TRBJ1-1, with D possibly being TRBD1 (5 bases). Looked up from germline, CDR1 is LGHNA and CDR2 is YSLEER. V lost 0 bases to trimming and J lost 3 bases, with 8 bases between them. The CDR3 has 14 residues. The CDR3 coding sequence is TGCGCCAGCAGCCAAGATCCAGGGTACACTGAAGCTTTCTTT. Amino acid sequence: CASSQDPGYTEAFF.

This clonotype has a count of ten or more. V is TRBV29-1 and J is TRBJ1-1, with D possibly matching TRBD1 (5 bases). The CDR3 sequence is 13 residues long. The germline V and J ends were trimmed by 1 base and 8 bases, with 14 bases remaining between them. The germline gives CDR1 SQVTM, CDR2 ANQGSEA. The CDR3 is CSVEGVPGREAFF. In DNA form, the CDR3 reads TGCAGCGTTGAAGGGGTTCCAGGGCGAGAAGCTTTCTTT.

This clonotype was observed at least ten times. The chain recombines TRBV7-2 with TRBJ1-5; D unclear. Trimming left V 6 bases short and J 4 bases short, with 10 bases between. CDR1 SGHTA and CDR2 FQGNSA come from the germline V gene. This CDR3 comprises 13 residues. CDR3 in amino acids: CASSAGRNQPQHF. CDR3 in DNA: TGTGCCAGCAGTGCTGGGAGGAATCAGCCCCAGCATTTT.